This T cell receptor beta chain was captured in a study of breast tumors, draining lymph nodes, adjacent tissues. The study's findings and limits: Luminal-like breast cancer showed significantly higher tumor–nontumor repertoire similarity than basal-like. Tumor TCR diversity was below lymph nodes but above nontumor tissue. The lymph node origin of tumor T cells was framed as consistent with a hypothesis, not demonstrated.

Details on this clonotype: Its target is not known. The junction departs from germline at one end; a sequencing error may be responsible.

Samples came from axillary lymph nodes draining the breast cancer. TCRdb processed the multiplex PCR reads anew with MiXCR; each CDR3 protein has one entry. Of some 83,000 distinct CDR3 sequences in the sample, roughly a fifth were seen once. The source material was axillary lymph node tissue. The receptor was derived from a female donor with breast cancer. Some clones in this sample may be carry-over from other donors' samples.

The CDR3 sequence: CASSTAAGNTGEPVF. CDR3 nucleotides: TGTGCCAGCAGCACCGCGGCAGGGAACACCGGGGAGCCGGTTTTT. The rearrangement uses TRBV6-5 and TRBJ2-2, with D possibly being TRBD1 or TRBD2 (5 bases each). CDR1 and CDR2 from the germline V gene are MNHEY and SVGAGI. This CDR3 comprises 15 residues.